This TCR beta chain was sequenced during a study of cytomegalovirus exposure and HLA in healthy donors. Though nominally healthy at sampling, donors likely had unrecorded immune exposures. The study's findings and limits: For most TCR sequences rarity was the rule, although some public TCRs occurred in many donors.

The V segment lost 0 bases and the J segment 6 bases; nucleotides outside the gene matches: 8. Germline V gene sequence: CDR1 SGHNT, CDR2 YYREEE (reference sequence). CDR3 length: 15 residues. As regards this clone: Its antigen is not known.

PCR involved 60 Vbeta and 13 Jbeta primers. Assay used: immunoSEQ multiplex PCR; TCRdb lists only in-frame clones, some missing. The sample includes 85,000 to 130,000 clones, 75% of them seen just once. The sample comprised PBMCs. The V and J genes are TRBV5-4 and TRBJ2-7, with TRBD1 matching over 8 bases. The clonotype originates from a male donor in good health and CMV-seropositive. The DNA for the CDR3 is TGTGCCAGCAGCTTGGTTGACAGGGGATCGAGCGAGCAGTACTTC. It yields the protein CASSLVDRGSSEQYF.